These 18 T cell receptor beta chains share one sample of origin, sequenced in a study of T-cell reconstitution after alpha-beta-depleted transplantation in children. Preparing the TCRbeta library involved the use of unique molecular identifiers. TCRdb ran MiXCR on the PCR reads and lists one entry per CDR3 protein. The data hold around 250,000 distinct CDR3 sequences, with around 7.8% observed a single time. The sequencing here drew on PBMCs, mostly from graft donor cells, taken 180 days after TCRalphabeta/CD19-depleted stem cell transplant. The receptors here all came from a male patient younger than 18 who had a stem cell transplant for acute lymphoblastic leukemia, so the T cells may come from the graft donor.

This clonotype was recorded many times. The V call is TRBV24-1, the J call TRBJ2-1, with D perhaps given as TRBD1 or TRBD2 (5 bases each). The CDR3 runs 16 residues. CDR1 and CDR2 (germline): KGHDR, SFDVKD. The ends were cut back, 5 bases at V and 5 bases at J, with 18 bases in the middle. The CDR3 region has the DNA TGTGCCACCAGTGGTCGATCCCGGGACGCAGACAATGAGCAGTTCTTC. Translating it yields CATSGRSRDADNEQFF.

This clonotype was counted ten times or more. This chain uses TRBV19 with TRBJ1-3, with D possibly being TRBD1 (5 bases). This CDR3 has 15 amino acids. CDR1 and CDR2 (germline): LNHDA, SQIVND (reference sequence). V was pared by 5 bases and J by 3 bases, with 14 bases between. The CDR3 loop reads CASSDPGQGGNTIYF. The CDR3 nucleotides are TGTGCCAGTAGTGACCCGGGGCAAGGTGGAAACACCATATATTTT.

This clonotype was seen at least ten times. The V gene is TRBV4-1, the J gene TRBJ1-5; 10 nucleotides line up with TRBD1. CDR1 and CDR2 from the germline V gene are MGHRA and YSYEKL. V lost 3 bases, J lost 7 bases, and 6 bases stayed unmatched. CDR3 size: 15 residues. The CDR3 bases are TGCGCCAGCAGCCAGGACAGGGGGTCAGAACAGCCCCAGCATTTT. It encodes CASSQDRGSEQPQHF.

This clonotype was picked up many times. The rearrangement joins TRBV21-1 to TRBJ2-4; the DNA was not used to check the table's D call, TRBD2. TRBV21-1 constitutes a pseudogene. The CDR3 loop spans 14 amino acids. The CDR3 coding sequence is TGTGCCAGCATTGGCGGGAGAGCCAAAAACATTCAGTACTTC. Protein product: CASIGGRAKNIQYF.

This clonotype was seen many times. This chain connects TRBV12-3 or TRBV12-4 to TRBJ1-2; D may be TRBD1 (6 bases). The CDR3 totals 14 residues. V lost 2 bases and J 4 bases, leaving 11 bases between the germline ends. CDR3 sequence reads: CASSLSGASYGYTF. The CDR3 nucleotides are TGTGCCAGCAGTTTATCGGGGGCCAGCTATGGCTACACCTTC.

This rearrangement joins TRBV2 to TRBJ2-3, with D perhaps TRBD2 (5 bases). Germline CDR1 SNHLY, CDR2 FYNNEI. The CDR3 runs 14 residues. Trimming shortened V by 6 bases and J by 3 bases, and 13 bases separated the two germline ends. CDR3 in amino acids: CASRTGSLTDTQYF. In DNA, the CDR3 is TGTGCCAGCAGAACGGGGTCCCTGACAGATACGCAGTATTTT.

This clonotype was counted between two and nine times. The rearrangement uses TRBV7-3 and TRBJ2-5; no definite D call. There are 14 residues in the CDR3. V lost 0 bases, J lost 7 bases, and 12 bases lay in between. CDR1 is SGHTA, CDR2 FQGTGA, per germline. CDR3 in DNA: TGTGCCAGCAGCTTAACGTTTTACAGTCCGACCCAGTACTTC. Protein: CASSLTFYSPTQYF.

This clonotype appeared a few times. The chain has TRBV23-1 and TRBJ2-7, with a weak D call TRBD1 (6 bases). TRBV23-1 qualifies as an ORF whose function is uncertain. V gave up 4 bases and J gave up 1 base, with 14 bases separating them. The CDR3 loop spans 15 amino acids. For the CDR3, the DNA is TGCGCCAGCAGTCCGGACAGAGAGCATTCCTACGAGCAGTACTTC. As protein: CASSPDREHSYEQYF.

This clonotype came up many times. The V gene is TRBV20-1, the J gene TRBJ2-3, with D hard to call. CDR1 and CDR2 (germline): DFQATT, SNEGSKA (reference sequence). This CDR3 region has 14 residues. Trimming removed 3 bases from V and 2 bases from J, with 12 bases in between. CDR3 region: CSASPATDTDTQYF. The CDR3 DNA follows: TGCAGTGCTAGTCCGGCGACCGACACAGATACGCAGTATTTT.

At least ten counts were recorded for this clonotype. The J gene is TRBJ2-1, the V gene TRBV12-5; 7 nucleotides agree with TRBD1. CDR3 length: 16 amino acids. Germline CDR1 is LGHNT and CDR2 is FRNRAP. V was clipped by 6 bases and J by 4 bases; unmatched bases: 12. Here the CDR3 reads CASGPPTGIVYNEQFF. The CDR3 nucleotides are TGTGCTAGTGGGCCCCCGACAGGGATCGTGTACAATGAGCAGTTCTTC.

This clonotype was recorded many times. The chain recombines TRBV29-1 with TRBJ2-3; possibly TRBD2 for D (5 bases). The CDR3 length is 14 residues. Germline CDR1 reads SQVTM; CDR2 reads ANQGSEA. V gave up 5 bases and J gave up 3 bases, with 15 bases separating them. The CDR3, as DNA: TGCAGCGTTCTTAGGGTCGGGGTGACAGATACGCAGTATTTT. This translates into CSVLRVGVTDTQYF.

This clonotype was seen many times. V is TRBV6-2 or TRBV6-3 and J is TRBJ2-5; D not certain. Germline V CDR1 and CDR2: MNHEY, SVGEGT. V shed 0 bases and J shed 1 base, with 3 bases lying between them. The CDR3 is 13 amino acids. The CDR3 spells CASSYSRQETQYF. CDR3 in DNA: TGTGCCAGCAGTTACTCTCGCCAAGAGACCCAGTACTTC.

This clonotype was recorded at least ten times. This chain joins TRBV4-1 and TRBJ2-3, with D possibly matching TRBD2 (7 bases). This CDR3 spans 17 amino acids. CDR1 MGHRA and CDR2 YSYEKL come from the germline V gene. V was shortened by 3 bases and J by 6 bases, with 22 bases between the two germline ends. CDR3 loop: CASSQGRAGAPLDTQYF. CDR3 nucleotide sequence: TGCGCCAGCAGCCAGGGCAGGGCGGGGGCTCCCCTCGATACGCAGTATTTT.

In regard to this clonotype: A much bigger clone sits one base away, suggesting this may be a read error. Lacking the conserved final phenylalanine or tryptophan, this CDR3 likely reflects a read error. V and J are TRBV5-5 and TRBJ1-2; D is unclear. Per germline, CDR1 SGHKS and CDR2 YYEKEE (reference sequence). With 0 bases removed from V and 1 base from J, the gap between germline ends came to 13 bases. The CDR3 runs to 16 residues. CDR3 sequence: CASSLDGSYLNYGYTC. As DNA, the CDR3 is TGTGCCAGCAGCTTGGATGGCAGTTATCTTAACTATGGCTACACCTGC.

This chain links TRBV7-9 with TRBJ2-3; maybe TRBD2 (6 bases). The CDR3 spans 17 residues. Per the germline V gene, CDR1 is SEHNR and CDR2 is FQNEAQ (reference sequence). The germline V and J ends were trimmed by 3 bases and 1 base, with 17 bases remaining between them. Here the CDR3 DNA reads TGTGCCAGCAGCTTCCATATGCGGGGTTGGGGCACAGATACGCAGTATTTT. Its translation: CASSFHMRGWGTDTQYF.

This clonotype was found many times. The chain uses TRBV20-1 and TRBJ2-7; 7 bases fit TRBD2. The CDR3 runs to 13 residues. The junction had 11 bases not matched to a gene; V was cut back by 7 bases and J by 5 bases. CDR1 and CDR2 from the germline V gene are DFQATT and SNEGSKA (reference sequence). The CDR3 loop is CSEGTSVAHEQYF. The DNA of the CDR3 is TGCAGTGAGGGAACTAGCGTTGCCCACGAGCAGTACTTC.

This clonotype was counted at least ten times. This chain joins TRBV20-1 and TRBJ1-2, with a weak D call TRBD1 (6 bases). Deletions cut 6 bases from V and 0 bases from J, with 11 bases between. Germline CDR1 is DFQATT and CDR2 is SNEGSKA (reference sequence). The CDR3 runs 13 residues. The CDR3 DNA follows: TGCAGTGCAACCTGGACAGCTAACTATGGCTACACCTTC. As protein: CSATWTANYGYTF.

This clonotype came up many times. The chain has TRBV11-1 and TRBJ2-3; a possible D gene is TRBD2 (5 bases). The germline V and J ends were trimmed by 3 bases and 6 bases, with 13 bases remaining between them. The CDR3 totals 14 residues. Germline V gives CDR1 SGHAT, CDR2 FQDESV (reference sequence). CDR3 in amino acids: CASSFLIGGDTQYF. The DNA of the CDR3 is TGTGCCAGCAGCTTTTTAATAGGCGGGGATACGCAGTATTTT.